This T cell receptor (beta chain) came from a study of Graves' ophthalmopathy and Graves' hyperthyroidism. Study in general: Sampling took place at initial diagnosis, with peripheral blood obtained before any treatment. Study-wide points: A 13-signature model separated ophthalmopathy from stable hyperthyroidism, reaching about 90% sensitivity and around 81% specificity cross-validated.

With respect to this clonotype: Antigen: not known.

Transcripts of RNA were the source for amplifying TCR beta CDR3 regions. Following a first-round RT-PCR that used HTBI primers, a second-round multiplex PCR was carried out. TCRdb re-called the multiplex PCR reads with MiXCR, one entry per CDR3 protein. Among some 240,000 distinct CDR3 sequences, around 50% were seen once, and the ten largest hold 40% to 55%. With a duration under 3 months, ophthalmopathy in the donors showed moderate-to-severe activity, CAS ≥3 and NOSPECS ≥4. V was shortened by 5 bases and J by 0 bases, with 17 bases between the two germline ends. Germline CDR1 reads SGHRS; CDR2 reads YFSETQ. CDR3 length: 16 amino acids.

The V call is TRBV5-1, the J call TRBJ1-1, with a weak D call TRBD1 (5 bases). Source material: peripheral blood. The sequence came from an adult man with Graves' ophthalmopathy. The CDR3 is CASRLGAAPMNTEAFF. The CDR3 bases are TGCGCCAGCAGGCTTGGGGCAGCACCCATGAACACTGAAGCTTTCTTT.